This T cell receptor beta chain is from a study of cytomegalovirus exposure and HLA in healthy donors. In the study overall: Both the 120 or so validation repertoires and the approximately 670 first-cohort repertoires used the same platform, as reported by a later analysis. Regarding the study as a whole: The classifier was said to identify cytomegalovirus status with high specificity and sensitivity.

On this clone itself: Its matching antigen is unknown.

V was clipped by 4 bases and J by 3 bases, with 13 bases between them. The CDR3 spans 13 residues. Looked up from germline, CDR1 is GTSNPN and CDR2 is SVGIG (reference sequence). Data came from immunoSEQ multiplex PCR; TCRdb stores just in-frame clones and leaves some out. Of about 72,000 clones in the sample, 94% were seen once. The V call is TRBV30, the J call TRBJ2-7; a possible D gene is TRBD1 (6 bases). Sequencing used PBMCs. The receptor comes from a woman between 18 and 30 years old in good health and CMV-seropositive. For the CDR3, the DNA is TGTGCCTGGATGTCCAGGGACAACTACGAGCAGTACTTC. Translation: CAWMSRDNYEQYF.